These 30 T cell receptor beta chains were sequenced from one sample in a study of T cell clonality in common variable immunodeficiency. Sequencing was performed with immunoSEQ multiplex PCR; in TCRdb, only in-frame clones are kept and a portion is missing. The data list 50,000 to 60,000 clones, none observed once; approximately 2.2% falls to the top ten. Sequencing used peripheral blood mononuclear cells. The receptors were gathered from a person between 18 and 70 years old in good health.

At least ten counts were recorded for this clone. The read terminates 3 residues ahead of where the CDR3 ends, so the germline J gene completes it. The rearrangement links TRBV13 to TRBJ2-7, with 8 bases matching TRBD1. CDR3 size: 17 residues. Germline V gives CDR1 PRHDT, CDR2 FYEKMQ (reference sequence). V was pared by 5 bases and J by 1 base, with 13 bases of the junction left unmatched. CDR3 bases read: TGTGCCAGCAGCCCGGCCGGGGATACAGGGGGTTCCTACGAG. Its translation: CASSPAGDTGGSYE. The CDR3 in full is CASSPAGDTGGSYEQYF.

This clone was detected many times. Partial CDR3 DNA: TGCAGTGCTAGAGTTTCGACTAGCGGGAGAACTCAAGAGACC. It yields the protein CSARVSTSGRTQET. The entire CDR3 is CSARVSTSGRTQETQYF. The chain recombines TRBV20-1 with TRBJ2-5; TRBD2 aligns across 12 bases. The CDR3 is cut off 3 residues early in the read; its end comes from the germline J gene. CDR1 DFQATT and CDR2 SNEGSKA come from the germline V gene (reference sequence). The CDR3 runs to 17 residues. J was trimmed by 2 bases and V by 1 base; bases with no gene match: 8.

In this sample, this clone turned up many times. The CDR3: CSARPGGRSDTQYF. CDR3 DNA, as far as it was read: TGCAGTGCGCGACCAGGGGGGAGGTCAGATACG. The rearrangement joins TRBV20-1 to TRBJ2-3, with a weak D call TRBD1 (7 bases). Sequencing ends 3 residues short of the CDR3 end; the germline J gene provides the rest. V was clipped by 6 bases and J by 4 bases, with 17 bases between them. Germline loops: CDR1 DFQATT, CDR2 SNEGSKA (reference sequence). The CDR3 spans 14 residues.

This clone was found many times. The sequence runs out 3 residues before the end of the CDR3; the remainder is reconstructed from the germline J gene. V is TRBV5-6 and J is TRBJ2-3; D might be TRBD1 (6 bases). Germline CDR1 SGHDT, CDR2 YYEEEE. This CDR3 region has 15 residues. V dropped 4 bases and J dropped 0 bases, with 12 bases sitting between them. CDR3: CASSTGPPSTDTQYF. The part of the CDR3 DNA that was read is TGTGCCAGCAGCACAGGGCCGCCTAGCACAGATACG.

This clone was observed at least ten times. From the germline J gene comes the end of the CDR3, since the read stops 3 residues before it. This chain connects TRBV20-1 to TRBJ1-3; weak D call: TRBD1 (5 bases). With 6 bases removed from V and 0 bases from J, the gap between germline ends came to 15 bases. Germline CDR1 DFQATT, CDR2 SNEGSKA (reference sequence). This CDR3 contains 15 residues. CDR3 bases read: TGCAGTGCCCCTACCACAGGCCACTCTGGAAACACC. This codes for CSAPTTGHSGNT. The full CDR3 sequence reads CSAPTTGHSGNTIYF.

This clone has a count of ten or more. From the germline J gene comes the end of the CDR3, since the read stops 3 residues before it. The rearrangement links TRBV4-1 to TRBJ2-3, with TRBD2 identical over 9 bases. This CDR3 has 17 amino acids. Looked up from germline, CDR1 is MGHRA and CDR2 is YSYEKL. V shed 5 bases, J shed 4 bases, and the junction held 13 bases outside the gene matches. Incomplete CDR3 DNA: TGCGCCAGCAGCGCTCTAGTTGGCGGGAGGGTCCCAGATACG. Amino acids: CASSALVGGRVPDT. The whole CDR3 region reads CASSALVGGRVPDTQYF.

The table lists this clone with many counts. Here the CDR3 reads CSVVTGSSNQPQHF. The CDR3 bases that were read are TGCAGCGTTGTCACAGGATCTAGCAATCAGCCC. The chain couples TRBV29-1 to TRBJ1-5, with D tentatively TRBD1 (5 bases). The sequenced fragment ends 3 residues before the CDR3 boundary, so the rest is inferred from the germline J gene. V was clipped by 4 bases and J by 0 bases, with 10 bases between them. Germline V gives CDR1 SQVTM, CDR2 ANQGSEA. This CDR3 is built from 14 residues.

The table lists this clone with many counts. CDR3: CAWSVGETQYF. CDR3 DNA, as far as it was read: TGTGCCTGGAGTGTTGGCGAGACC. This rearrangement joins TRBV30 to TRBJ2-5; D gene unclear. The read ends 3 residues before the CDR3 terminus; that terminus is restored from the germline J gene. The CDR3 consists of 11 residues. V dropped 0 bases and J dropped 5 bases, with 4 bases sitting between them. Germline V gene lookup returns CDR1 GTSNPN and CDR2 SVGIG (reference sequence).

By sample share, this clone is medium-sized. Coverage ceases 3 residues before the CDR3 finishes, and the germline J gene fills in the end. The rearrangement links TRBV6-4 to TRBJ2-6; 9 bases fit TRBD2. After removal of 4 bases from V and 0 bases from J, the junction contained 1 base not matched to a gene. This CDR3 region has 16 residues. Germline CDR1 is MRHNA and CDR2 is SNTAGT. The sequenced CDR3 bases are TGTGCCAGCAGTGGCGGGGGGGCCTCTGGGGCCAACGTC. Amino acids: CASSGGGASGANV. In full, the CDR3 reads CASSGGGASGANVLTF.

This clone is medium-sized (0.01 to 0.1%) within its sample. The read terminates 3 residues ahead of where the CDR3 ends, so the germline J gene completes it. This rearrangement joins TRBV6-1 to TRBJ2-5; 14 bases align to TRBD2. The CDR3 consists of 15 residues. The germline V gene has CDR1 MNHNS and CDR2 SASEGT. Trimming took 4 bases from V and 4 from J; bases not matched to a gene: 2. This chain's CDR3 is CASSGLAGGPETQYF. CDR3 DNA (partial): TGTGCCAGCAGTGGACTAGCGGGGGGGCCAGAGACC.

This clone was observed a few times. The read terminates 3 residues before the CDR3 end, so the remaining end is supplied by the germline J gene. The chain joins TRBV19 to TRBJ1-1; unclear D gene. Germline CDR1 reads LNHDA; CDR2 reads SQIVND (reference sequence). The ends were cut back, 1 base at V and 1 base at J, with 7 bases in the middle. The CDR3 runs 14 residues. CDR3 bases read: TGTGCCAGTAGTATAGGAGCGGGGAACACTGAA. Protein: CASSIGAGNTE. The complete CDR3 protein is CASSIGAGNTEAFF.

This clone was seen at least ten times. Read sequence stops 3 residues before the CDR3 end, and the germline J gene provides the missing end. The V gene is TRBV19, the J gene TRBJ2-3, with a weak D call TRBD2 (6 bases). CDR3 size: 16 residues. Germline values: CDR1 LNHDA, CDR2 SQIVND (reference sequence). The germline V and J ends were trimmed by 3 bases and 0 bases, with 13 bases remaining between them. This CDR3 is CASSIQPSGSTDTQYF. The DNA read from the CDR3 is TGTGCCAGTAGTATTCAACCCAGCGGGAGCACAGATACG.

This clone was observed at least ten times. Sequencing ends 3 residues short of the CDR3 end; the germline J gene provides the rest. The rearrangement links TRBV7-8 to TRBJ2-3; D ambiguous. This CDR3 is 15 amino acids long. Germline V gene lookup returns CDR1 SGHVS and CDR2 FQNEAQ. V lost 2 bases, J lost 5 bases, and 14 bases lay in between. CDR3 protein: CASSLPQKSGDTQYF. CDR3 DNA, as far as it was read: TGTGCCAGCAGCTTACCGCAGAAGTCGGGAGATACG. Full variable domain (rest looked up from reference TRBV7-8 and TRBJ2-3): GAGVSQSPRYKVAKRGQDVALRCDPISGHVSLFWYQQALGQGPEFLTYFQNEAQLDKSGLPSDRFFAERPEGSVSTLKIQRTQQEDSAVYLCASSLPQKSGDTQYFGPGTRLTVL.

Concerning this clone itself: Mismatch with germline at one junction end may stem from a read error. The CDR3 end is not reached by the read, which stops 3 residues before it; the germline J gene fills it in. This CDR3 is also generated by other DNA sequences in the sample. The gene calls are TRBV30 and TRBJ1-3; D unresolved. Germline CDR1 is GTSNPN and CDR2 is SVGIG (reference sequence). The CDR3 covers 15 residues. CDR3 DNA (partial): TGTGCCTGGAGTAAACCAACAGCATCCGGAAACACA. This encodes CAWSKPTASGNT. The full CDR3 reads CAWSKPTASGNTIYF. The full variable domain, rest sourced from reference TRBV30 and TRBJ1-3, is SQTIHQWPATLVQPVGSPLSLECTVEGTSNPNLYWYRQAAGRGLQLLFYSVGIGQISSEVPQNLSASRPQDRQFILSSKKLLLSDSGFYLCAWSKPTASGNTIYFGEGSWLTVV.

In this sample, this clone turned up many times. The read stops 3 residues short of the end of the CDR3; the missing end is completed from the germline J gene. The gene calls are TRBV20-1 and TRBJ2-3; 9 bases fit TRBD2. The CDR3 has 15 residues. Germline values: CDR1 DFQATT, CDR2 SNEGSKA (reference sequence). The CDR3: CSARDKSRLAGPQYF. The CDR3 bases that were read are TGCAGTGCTAGAGATAAGAGTCGTCTAGCGGGACCG.

This clone was detected many times. Sequencing ends 3 residues short of the CDR3 end; the germline J gene provides the rest. The chain links TRBV20-1 to TRBJ2-2; TRBD1 is a possible D gene (7 bases). The germline CDR1 and CDR2 sequences are DFQATT and SNEGSKA (reference sequence). The CDR3 is made up of 14 amino acids. The CDR3 bases that were read are TGCAGTGCCCTCCGCGGGACAGTTAATGAAAAG. Translation: CSALRGTVNEK. The whole CDR3 sequence reads CSALRGTVNEKLFF.

The CDR3 loop is CASSDKGASNQPQHF. CDR3 DNA, as far as it was read: TGTGCCAGTAGTGACAAGGGGGCAAGCAATCAGCCC. The rearrangement joins TRBV19 to TRBJ1-5; TRBD1 matches at 7 bases. The read terminates 3 residues before the CDR3 end, so the remaining end is supplied by the germline J gene. With 5 bases clipped from V and 1 base from J, the junction kept 5 bases outside the gene matches. This CDR3 is built from 15 residues. Looked up from germline, CDR1 is LNHDA and CDR2 is SQIVND (reference sequence).

This clone was seen a few times. The read ends 3 residues shy of where the CDR3 ends; the end is completed using the germline J gene. The chain uses TRBV30 and TRBJ1-3, with D perhaps matching TRBD1 (5 bases). V lost 3 bases and J lost 2, with 14 bases in between. Germline V lookup: CDR1 GTSNPN, CDR2 SVGIG (reference sequence). This CDR3 spans 15 amino acids. CDR3 amino acids: CAWRPNPRAGNTIYF. The CDR3 DNA, read in part, is TGTGCCTGGAGACCGAACCCCAGGGCTGGAAACACC. Filled out from reference TRBV30 and TRBJ1-3, the complete variable domain reads SQTIHQWPATLVQPVGSPLSLECTVEGTSNPNLYWYRQAAGRGLQLLFYSVGIGQISSEVPQNLSASRPQDRQFILSSKKLLLSDSGFYLCAWRPNPRAGNTIYFGEGSWLTVV.

This clone was counted many times. The CDR3 is cut off 3 residues early in the read; its end comes from the germline J gene. This chain uses TRBV7-3 with TRBJ2-3; TRBD2 aligns across 9 bases. The J segment lost 7 bases and the V segment lost 5 bases, leaving 1 base of the junction unmatched. Germline V gives CDR1 SGHTA, CDR2 FQGTGA. CDR3 size: 12 residues. The CDR3 bases that were read are TGTGCCAGCAGCCTAGCGGGGCATACG. Its translation: CASSLAGHT. Given in full, the CDR3 is CASSLAGHTQYF. Looking up the rest from reference TRBV7-3 and TRBJ2-3 gives the full variable domain: GAGVSQTPSNKVTEKGKYVELRCDPISGHTALYWYRQSLGQGPEFLIYFQGTGAADDSGLPNDRFFAVRPEGSVSTLKIQRTERGDSAVYLCASSLAGHTQYFGPGTRLTVL.

This clone was observed at least ten times. The read is 3 residues too short to cover the CDR3 end, so that end is filled in from the germline J gene. The J gene is TRBJ1-4, the V gene TRBV29-1, with no clear D. Trimming took off 5 bases at V and 10 bases at J, with 14 bases between the two ends. The length of the CDR3 is 12 residues. Per the germline V gene, CDR1 is SQVTM and CDR2 is ANQGSEA. CDR3 bases read: TGCAGCGTTCGCAGAGGGTCAGGAAAA. Translation: CSVRRGSGK. The entire CDR3 protein reads CSVRRGSGKLFF.

This clone was counted ten times or more. The CDR3 is cut off 3 residues early in the read; its end comes from the germline J gene. The V gene is TRBV28, the J gene TRBJ2-7, with 7 bases aligning to TRBD2. Germline CDR1 is MDHEN and CDR2 is SYDVKM. Germline trimming cut 5 bases from V and 3 bases from J; bases unmatched to any gene: 10. The CDR3 runs to 15 residues. The CDR3 sequence: CASSEASGVGYEQYF. CDR3 DNA (partial): TGTGCCAGCAGTGAGGCTAGCGGAGTGGGCTACGAG.

In this sample, this clone turned up many times. The CDR3 end is not reached by the read, which stops 3 residues before it; the germline J gene fills it in. The V and J genes are TRBV5-1 and TRBJ1-1; a weak D match, TRBD1 (6 bases). The CDR3 contains 12 residues. The germline V and J ends were trimmed by 8 bases and 6 bases, with 14 bases remaining between them. Germline CDR1 is SGHRS and CDR2 is YFSETQ. This CDR3 is CASNLEGAEAFF. The part of the CDR3 DNA that was read is TGCGCCAGTAATTTAGAGGGGGCTGAA.

This clone occurred a few times. The read ends 3 residues shy of where the CDR3 ends; the end is completed using the germline J gene. V usage is TRBV5-5 and J usage is TRBJ2-5; 10 bases are shared with TRBD1. The CDR3 covers 15 residues. Germline V gene data show CDR1 as SGHKS and CDR2 as YYEKEE (reference sequence). J lost 5 bases, V lost 3 bases, and 7 bases had no gene match. CDR3 residues: CASSSRDRGRETQYF. The part of the CDR3 DNA that was read is TGTGCCAGCAGCTCCCGGGACAGGGGAAGGGAGACC. The entire variable domain, with the rest obtained from reference TRBV5-5 and TRBJ2-5, is as follows: DAGVTQSPTHLIKTRGQQVTLRCSPISGHKSVSWYQQVLGQGPQFIFQYYEKEERGRGNFPDRFSARQFPNYSSELNVNALLLGDSALYLCASSSRDRGRETQYFGPGTRLLVL.

This clone was observed many times. The CDR3 goes on 3 residues after the read ends, and that part is filled in from the germline J gene. This chain connects TRBV19 to TRBJ1-5, with TRBD1 as a possible D gene (5 bases). Germline CDR1 is LNHDA and CDR2 is SQIVND (reference sequence). This CDR3 has 13 amino acids. V was clipped by 4 bases and J by 6 bases, with 10 bases between them. The covered CDR3 bases are TGTGCCAGTAGTACCCCCAGGGTTCAGCCC. Translating it yields CASSTPRVQP. The complete CDR3 protein is CASSTPRVQPQHF.

This clone has ten or more counts. The read stops 3 residues short of the end of the CDR3; the missing end is completed from the germline J gene. This sequence joins TRBV20-1 and TRBJ1-2; D might be TRBD1 (6 bases). Germline V gene data show CDR1 as DFQATT and CDR2 as SNEGSKA (reference sequence). The CDR3 totals 13 residues. V was trimmed by 5 bases and J by 3 bases, leaving 13 bases between them. The DNA read from the CDR3 is TGCAGTGCTGTGTCAGGGGCGCACTATGGC. Amino acids: CSAVSGAHYG. From start to end, the CDR3 is CSAVSGAHYGYTF.

This clone was detected a few times. The read stops 3 residues short of the end of the CDR3; the missing end is completed from the germline J gene. The chain combines TRBV5-1 with TRBJ2-7; a possible D gene is TRBD1 (5 bases). This CDR3 has 15 amino acids. Germline CDR1 is SGHRS and CDR2 is YFSETQ. Between the trimmed V and J ends, which lost 0 bases and 4 bases, there was a span of 14 bases. The CDR3 reads CASSLAAGPEYEQYF. The part of the CDR3 DNA that was read is TGCGCCAGCAGCTTGGCGGCAGGGCCAGAATACGAG.

Ten or more counts support this clone. The read terminates 3 residues ahead of where the CDR3 ends, so the germline J gene completes it. The chain joins TRBV11-2 to TRBJ2-1, with TRBD2 as a possible D gene (6 bases). The CDR3 consists of 15 residues. The germline V gene has CDR1 SGHAT and CDR2 FQNNGV. The V and J ends lost 3 bases and 4 bases respectively, with 13 bases between them. The sequenced part of the CDR3 DNA is TGTGCCAGCAGCTTTAAACTAGCCACATACAATGAG. Translating gives CASSFKLATYNE. The complete CDR3 sequence is CASSFKLATYNEQFF.

This clone was recorded at least ten times. The sequence runs out 3 residues before the end of the CDR3; the remainder is reconstructed from the germline J gene. The rearrangement uses TRBV27 and TRBJ2-6, with D maybe TRBD1 (5 bases). Germline V gene data show CDR1 as MNHEY and CDR2 as SMNVEV (reference sequence). V was shortened by 1 base and J by 2 bases, with 12 bases between the two germline ends. CDR3 length equals 17 residues. CDR3: CASSLLPQGTGANVLTF. The CDR3 DNA, read in part, is TGTGCCAGCAGTTTATTACCCCAGGGAACTGGGGCCAACGTC.

This clone has at least ten counts. From the germline J gene comes the end of the CDR3, since the read stops 3 residues before it. The chain is built from TRBV18 and TRBJ1-3; 7 nucleotides align to TRBD1. The CDR3 extends over 14 amino acids. V lost 6 bases, J lost 4 bases, and 6 bases stayed unmatched. CDR1 KGHSH and CDR2 LQKENI come from the germline V gene. The CDR3 bases that were read are TGTGCCAGCTCCCTAGGGGGCGCGGGAAACACC. This sequence encodes CASSLGGAGNT. The entire CDR3 protein reads CASSLGGAGNTIYF. The full variable domain, completed using reference TRBV18 and TRBJ1-3, is NAGVMQNPRHLVRRRGQEARLRCSPMKGHSHVYWYRQLPEEGLKFMVYLQKENIIDESGMPKERFSAEFPKEGPSILRIQQVVRGDSAAYFCASSLGGAGNTIYFGEGSWLTVV.

This clone came up many times. The read ends 3 residues shy of where the CDR3 ends; the end is completed using the germline J gene. The gene calls are TRBV30 and TRBJ2-7; D gene ambiguous. The germline V and J ends were trimmed by 0 bases and 4 bases, with 10 bases remaining between them. The germline CDR1 and CDR2 sequences are GTSNPN and SVGIG (reference sequence). This CDR3 comprises 13 residues. CDR3 bases read: TGTGCCTGGAGTGTGTCGTATCGGTACGAG. Amino acid sequence: CAWSVSYRYE. The full CDR3 protein reads CAWSVSYRYEQYF.